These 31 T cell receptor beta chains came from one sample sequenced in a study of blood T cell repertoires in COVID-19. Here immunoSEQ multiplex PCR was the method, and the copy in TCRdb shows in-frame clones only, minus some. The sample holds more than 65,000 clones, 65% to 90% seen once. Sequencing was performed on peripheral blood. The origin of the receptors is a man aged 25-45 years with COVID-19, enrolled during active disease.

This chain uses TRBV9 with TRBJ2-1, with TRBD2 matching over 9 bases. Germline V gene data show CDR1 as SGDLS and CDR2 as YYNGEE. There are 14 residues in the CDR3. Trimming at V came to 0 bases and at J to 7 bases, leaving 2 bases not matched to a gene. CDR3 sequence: CASSVASGKNEQFF. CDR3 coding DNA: TGTGCCAGCAGCGTAGCTAGCGGGAAGAATGAGCAGTTCTTC.

The CDR3 bases are TGTGCCAGCAGCGAGAGAGGGTCTAGCACAGATACGCAGTATTTT. This codes for CASSERGSSTDTQYF. J is TRBJ2-3 and V is TRBV13; weak D call: TRBD2 (5 bases). V lost 5 bases and J 0 bases, leaving 12 bases between the germline ends. Germline V CDR1 and CDR2: PRHDT, FYEKMQ (reference sequence). The CDR3 extends over 15 amino acids.

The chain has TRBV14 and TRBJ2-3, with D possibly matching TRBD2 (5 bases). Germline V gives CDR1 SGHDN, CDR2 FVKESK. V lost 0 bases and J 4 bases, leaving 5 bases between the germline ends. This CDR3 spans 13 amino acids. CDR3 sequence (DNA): TGTGCCAGCAGCCAAGAGAGGGCAGATACGCAGTATTTT. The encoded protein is CASSQERADTQYF.

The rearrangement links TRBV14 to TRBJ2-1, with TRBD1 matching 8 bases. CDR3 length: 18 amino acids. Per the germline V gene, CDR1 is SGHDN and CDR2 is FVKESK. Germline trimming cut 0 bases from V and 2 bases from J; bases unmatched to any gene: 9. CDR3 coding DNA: TGTGCCAGCAGCCAAGACGCCTTCTGGACAGGGACCTACAATGAGCAGTTCTTC. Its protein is CASSQDAFWTGTYNEQFF.

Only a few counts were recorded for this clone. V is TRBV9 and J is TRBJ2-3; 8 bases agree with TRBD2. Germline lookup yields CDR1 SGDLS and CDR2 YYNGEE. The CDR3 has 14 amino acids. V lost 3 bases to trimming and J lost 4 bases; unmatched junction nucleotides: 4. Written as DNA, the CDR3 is TGTGCCAGCAGCGAGACTAGCGTCCCAGATACGCAGTATTTT. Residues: CASSETSVPDTQYF. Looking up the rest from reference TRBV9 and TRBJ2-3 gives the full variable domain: DSGVTQTPKHLITATGQRVTLRCSPRSGDLSVYWYQQSLDQGLQFLIQYYNGEERAKGNILERFSAQQFPDLHSELNLSSLELGDSALYFCASSETSVPDTQYFGPGTRLTVL.

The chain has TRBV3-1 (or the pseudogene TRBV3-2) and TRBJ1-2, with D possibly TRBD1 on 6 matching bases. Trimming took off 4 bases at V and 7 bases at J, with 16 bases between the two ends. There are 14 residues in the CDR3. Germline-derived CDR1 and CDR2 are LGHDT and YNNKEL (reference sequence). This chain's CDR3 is CASSLGQRWGGYTF. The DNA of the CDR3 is TGTGCCAGCAGCCTCGGACAGCGTTGGGGTGGCTACACCTTC.

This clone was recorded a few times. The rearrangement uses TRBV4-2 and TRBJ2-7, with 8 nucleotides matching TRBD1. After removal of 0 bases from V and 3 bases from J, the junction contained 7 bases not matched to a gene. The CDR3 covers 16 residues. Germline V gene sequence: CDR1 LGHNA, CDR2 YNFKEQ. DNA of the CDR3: TGTGCCAGCAGCCAAGATGTGGGTACAGGGGGCTACGAGCAGTACTTC. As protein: CASSQDVGTGGYEQYF.

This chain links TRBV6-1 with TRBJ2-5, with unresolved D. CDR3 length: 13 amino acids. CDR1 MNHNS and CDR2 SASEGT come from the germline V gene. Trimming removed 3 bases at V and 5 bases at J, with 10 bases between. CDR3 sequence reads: CASSENYPETQYF. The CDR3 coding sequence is TGTGCCAGCAGTGAGAACTACCCCGAGACCCAGTACTTC.

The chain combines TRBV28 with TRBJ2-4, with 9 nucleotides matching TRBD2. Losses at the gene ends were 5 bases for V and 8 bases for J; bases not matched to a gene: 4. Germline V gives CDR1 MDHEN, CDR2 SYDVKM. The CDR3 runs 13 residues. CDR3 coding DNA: TGTGCCAGCAGTGGAGGCGGGGGGGACATTCAGTACTTC. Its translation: CASSGGGGDIQYF.

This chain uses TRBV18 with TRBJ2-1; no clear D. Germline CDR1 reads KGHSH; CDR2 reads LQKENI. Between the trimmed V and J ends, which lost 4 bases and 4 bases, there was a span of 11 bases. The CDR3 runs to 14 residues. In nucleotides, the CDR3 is TGTGCCAGCTCACTCCGATCAGGTTACAATGAGCAGTTCTTC. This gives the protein CASSLRSGYNEQFF. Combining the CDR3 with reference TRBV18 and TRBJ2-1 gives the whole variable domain NAGVMQNPRHLVRRRGQEARLRCSPMKGHSHVYWYRQLPEEGLKFMVYLQKENIIDESGMPKERFSAEFPKEGPSILRIQQVVRGDSAAYFCASSLRSGYNEQFFGPGTRLTVL.

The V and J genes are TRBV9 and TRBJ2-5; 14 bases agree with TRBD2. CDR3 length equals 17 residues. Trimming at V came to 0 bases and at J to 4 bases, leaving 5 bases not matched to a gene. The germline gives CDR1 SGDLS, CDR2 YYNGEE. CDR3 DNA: TGTGCCAGCAGCGTAGGGGGACTAGCGGGAGACCGAGAGACCCAGTACTTC. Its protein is CASSVGGLAGDRETQYF. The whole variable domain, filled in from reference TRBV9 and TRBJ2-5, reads DSGVTQTPKHLITATGQRVTLRCSPRSGDLSVYWYQQSLDQGLQFLIQYYNGEERAKGNILERFSAQQFPDLHSELNLSSLELGDSALYFCASSVGGLAGDRETQYFGPGTRLLVL.

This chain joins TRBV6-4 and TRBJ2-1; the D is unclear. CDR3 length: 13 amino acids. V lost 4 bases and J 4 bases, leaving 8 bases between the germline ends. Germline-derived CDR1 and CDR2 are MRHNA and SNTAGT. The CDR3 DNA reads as TGTGCCAGCAGTGGAGGAGATTACAATGAGCAGTTCTTC. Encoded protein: CASSGGDYNEQFF.

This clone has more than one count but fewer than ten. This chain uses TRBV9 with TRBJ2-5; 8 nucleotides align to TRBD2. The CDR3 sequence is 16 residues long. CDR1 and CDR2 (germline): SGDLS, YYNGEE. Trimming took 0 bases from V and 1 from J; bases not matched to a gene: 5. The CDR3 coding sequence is TGTGCCAGCAGCGTAGGGACTAGCTGGGTCCAAGAGACCCAGTACTTC. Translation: CASSVGTSWVQETQYF.

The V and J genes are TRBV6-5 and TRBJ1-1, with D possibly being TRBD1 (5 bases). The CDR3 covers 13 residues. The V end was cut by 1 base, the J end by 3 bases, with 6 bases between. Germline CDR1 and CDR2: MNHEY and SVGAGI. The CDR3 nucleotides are TGTGCCAGCAGTTACTTCAGGGACACTGAAGCTTTCTTT. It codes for CASSYFRDTEAFF.

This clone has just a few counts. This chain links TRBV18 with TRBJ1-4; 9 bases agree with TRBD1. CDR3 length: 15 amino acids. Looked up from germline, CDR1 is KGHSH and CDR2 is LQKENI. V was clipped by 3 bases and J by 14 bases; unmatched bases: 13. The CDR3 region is CASSPRQGESGRLFF. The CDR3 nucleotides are TGTGCCAGCTCACCCCGACAGGGGGAATCTGGAAGGCTGTTTTTT.

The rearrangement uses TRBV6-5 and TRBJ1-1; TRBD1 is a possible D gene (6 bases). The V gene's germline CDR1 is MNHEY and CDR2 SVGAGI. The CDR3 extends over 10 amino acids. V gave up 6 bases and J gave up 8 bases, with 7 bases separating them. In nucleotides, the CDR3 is TGTGCCAGCAGACAGGGCGAAGCTTTCTTT. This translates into CASRQGEAFF.

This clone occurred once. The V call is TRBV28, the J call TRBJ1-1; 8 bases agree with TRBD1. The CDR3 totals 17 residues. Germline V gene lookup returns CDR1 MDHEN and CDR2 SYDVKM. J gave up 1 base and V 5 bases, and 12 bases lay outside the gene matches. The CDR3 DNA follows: TGTGCCAGCAGTCTCGTCGGTCAGGGGGCTGCGAACACTGAAGCTTTCTTT. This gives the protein CASSLVGQGAANTEAFF.

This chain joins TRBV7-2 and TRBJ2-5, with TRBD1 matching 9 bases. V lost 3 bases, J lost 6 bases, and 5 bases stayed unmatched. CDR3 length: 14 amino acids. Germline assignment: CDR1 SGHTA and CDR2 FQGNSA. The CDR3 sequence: CASSLTGTGKTQYF. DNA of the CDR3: TGTGCCAGCAGCTTGACCGGGACAGGGAAGACCCAGTACTTC.

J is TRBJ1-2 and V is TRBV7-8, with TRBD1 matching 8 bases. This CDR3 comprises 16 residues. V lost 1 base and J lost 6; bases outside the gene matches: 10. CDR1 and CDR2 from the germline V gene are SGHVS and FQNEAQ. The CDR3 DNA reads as TGTGCCAGCAGCTTAGTCACTTACAGGGGGGGGAATGGCTACACCTTC. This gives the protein CASSLVTYRGGNGYTF.

CDR3 sequence: CASSLVASARGIYEQYF. The DNA of the CDR3 is TGTGCCAGCAGCTTAGTGGCTAGCGCGCGGGGGATCTACGAGCAGTACTTC. The chain is built from TRBV11-2 and TRBJ2-7; 7 bases agree with TRBD2. The length of the CDR3 is 17 residues. Unmatched junction bases numbered 12, after V lost 1 base and J lost 3 bases. In germline, CDR1 is SGHAT, CDR2 FQNNGV.

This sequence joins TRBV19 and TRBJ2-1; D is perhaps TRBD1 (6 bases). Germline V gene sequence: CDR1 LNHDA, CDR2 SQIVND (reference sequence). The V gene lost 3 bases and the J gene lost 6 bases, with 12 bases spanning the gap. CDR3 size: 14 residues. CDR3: CASSITGSANEQFF. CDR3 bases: TGTGCCAGTAGTATTACAGGGTCAGCCAATGAGCAGTTCTTC.

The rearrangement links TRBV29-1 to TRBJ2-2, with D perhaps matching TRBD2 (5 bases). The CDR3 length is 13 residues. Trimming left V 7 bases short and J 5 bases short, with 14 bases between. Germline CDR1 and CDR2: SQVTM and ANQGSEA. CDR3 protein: CSASGGRTGELFF. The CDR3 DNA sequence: TGCAGCGCCTCAGGAGGAAGAACCGGGGAGCTGTTTTTT.

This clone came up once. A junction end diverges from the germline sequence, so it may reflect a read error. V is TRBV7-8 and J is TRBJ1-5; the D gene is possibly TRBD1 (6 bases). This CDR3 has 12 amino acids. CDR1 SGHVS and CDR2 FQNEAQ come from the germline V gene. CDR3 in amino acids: CASSLDLGQKVF. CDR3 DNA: TGTGCCAGCAGCTTAGACCTGGGACAAAAGGTTTTT.

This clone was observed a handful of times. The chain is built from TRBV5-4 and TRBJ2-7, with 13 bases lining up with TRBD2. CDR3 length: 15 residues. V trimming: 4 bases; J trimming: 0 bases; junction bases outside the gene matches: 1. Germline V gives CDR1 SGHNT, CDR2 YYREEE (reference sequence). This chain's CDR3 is CASSRTSGSSYEQYF. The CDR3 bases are TGTGCCAGCAGCCGGACTAGCGGGAGCTCCTACGAGCAGTACTTC. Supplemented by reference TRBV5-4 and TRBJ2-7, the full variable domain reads ETGVTQSPTHLIKTRGQQVTLRCSSQSGHNTVSWYQQALGQGPQFIFQYYREEENGRGNFPPRFSGLQFPNYSSELNVNALELDDSALYLCASSRTSGSSYEQYFGPGTRLTVT.

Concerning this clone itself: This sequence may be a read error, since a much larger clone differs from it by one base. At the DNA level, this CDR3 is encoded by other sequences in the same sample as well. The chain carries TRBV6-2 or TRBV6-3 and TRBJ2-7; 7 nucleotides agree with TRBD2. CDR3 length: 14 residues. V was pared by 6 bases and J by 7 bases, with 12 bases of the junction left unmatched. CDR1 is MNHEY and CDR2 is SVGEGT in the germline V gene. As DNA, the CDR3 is TGTGCCAGCAGCTGGACTAGACCCTCAGGAGAGCAGTACTTC. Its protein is CASSWTRPSGEQYF.

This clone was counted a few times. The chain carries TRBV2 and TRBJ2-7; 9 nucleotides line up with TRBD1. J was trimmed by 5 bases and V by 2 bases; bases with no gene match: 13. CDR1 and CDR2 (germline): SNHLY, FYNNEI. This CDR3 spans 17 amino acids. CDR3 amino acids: CASSEKSRGQGNHEQYF. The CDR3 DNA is TGTGCCAGCAGTGAAAAGAGTCGGGGACAGGGTAACCACGAGCAGTACTTC.

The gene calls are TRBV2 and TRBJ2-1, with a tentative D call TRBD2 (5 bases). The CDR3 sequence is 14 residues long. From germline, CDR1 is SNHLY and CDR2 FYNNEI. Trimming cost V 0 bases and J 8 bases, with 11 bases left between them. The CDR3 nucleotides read TGTGCCAGCAGTGAAGCGGGAGTCGTGTATGAGCAGTTCTTC. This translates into CASSEAGVVYEQFF.

CDR3 sequence: CASSGRELGSSYNEQFF. CDR3 bases: TGTGCCAGCAGCGGACGCGAACTAGGCAGCTCCTACAATGAGCAGTTCTTC. The V and J genes are TRBV11-3 and TRBJ2-1; D possibly corresponds to TRBD2 (5 bases). Trimming stripped 5 bases from V and 0 bases from J, with 17 bases between. This CDR3 comprises 17 residues. Germline V lookup: CDR1 SGHNT, CDR2 YENEEA.

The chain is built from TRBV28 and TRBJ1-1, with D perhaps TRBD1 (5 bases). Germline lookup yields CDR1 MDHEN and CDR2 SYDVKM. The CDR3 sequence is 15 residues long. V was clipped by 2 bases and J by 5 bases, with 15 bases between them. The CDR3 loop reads CASSLSESGGTEAFF. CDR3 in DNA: TGTGCCAGCAGTTTAAGTGAGTCGGGGGGGACTGAAGCTTTCTTT.

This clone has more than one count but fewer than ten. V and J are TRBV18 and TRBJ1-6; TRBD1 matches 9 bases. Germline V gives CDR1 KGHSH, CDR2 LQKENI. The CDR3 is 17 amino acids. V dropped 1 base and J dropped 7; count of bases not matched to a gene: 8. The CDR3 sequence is CASSPQLQGARNSPLHF. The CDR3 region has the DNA TGTGCCAGCTCACCACAATTACAGGGGGCAAGGAATTCACCCCTCCACTTT.

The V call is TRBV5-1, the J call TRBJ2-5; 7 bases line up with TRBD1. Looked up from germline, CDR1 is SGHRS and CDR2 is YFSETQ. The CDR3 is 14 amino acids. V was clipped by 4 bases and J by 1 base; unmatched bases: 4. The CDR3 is CASSHGTVQETQYF. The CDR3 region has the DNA TGCGCCAGCAGCCACGGGACAGTCCAAGAGACCCAGTACTTC. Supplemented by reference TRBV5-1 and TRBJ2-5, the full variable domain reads KAGVTQTPRYLIKTRGQQVTLSCSPISGHRSVSWYQQTPGQGLQFLFEYFSETQRNKGNFPGRFSGRQFSNSRSEMNVSTLELGDSALYLCASSHGTVQETQYFGPGTRLLVL.